These 20 T cell receptor beta chains share one sample of origin, sequenced in a study of blood T cells in healthy people across ages (dated by TCRdb to between 2015 and 2016). Libraries were made using 5' RACE. Sequencing instrument: Illumina HiSeq 2500. A second PCR of roughly 6 to 12 cycles was performed with a sample-barcoded 5' primer and a J-beta primer mix. The public reads were reprocessed in TCRdb via fastp at Q25 and MiXCR, keeping in-frame beta chains. Rows with a matching CDR3 protein are joined into one entry that keeps the most common DNA and genes. The sample table lists about 1.6 million distinct CDR3 sequences, about 35% of them with a count of one. The ten top clones hold around 11% of the sample. Specimen: blood. The receptors shown here come from a woman aged 30 to 39 in good health.

This clonotype came up a few times. J is TRBJ2-7 and V is TRBV28; D possibly corresponds to TRBD2 (6 bases). The V and J ends lost 4 bases and 5 bases respectively, with 21 bases between them. This CDR3 is 16 amino acids long. Germline values: CDR1 MDHEN, CDR2 SYDVKM. CDR3 in DNA: TGTGCCAGCAGTTACGGACGGCGGGGCCTACTAGACGAGCAGTACTTC. Residues: CASSYGRRGLLDEQYF.

This clonotype showed up just a few times. CDR3 in DNA: TGTGCCAGCAGCGTAGTGGGCAGAACCACCTACAATGAGCAGTTCTTC. Protein product: CASSVVGRTTYNEQFF. The chain employs TRBV9 and TRBJ2-1; D unresolved. The CDR3 length is 16 residues. CDR1 and CDR2 (germline): SGDLS, YYNGEE. Deletions cut 0 bases from V and 2 bases from J, with 12 bases between.

This chain uses TRBV28 with TRBJ2-1; weak D call: TRBD1 (6 bases). V lost 6 bases, J lost 5 bases, and 23 bases lay in between. There are 17 residues in the CDR3. Germline CDR1 MDHEN, CDR2 SYDVKM. In DNA, the CDR3 is TGTGCCAGCAGCTCCATCCCGACAGGTTTACTCCACAATGAGCAGTTCTTC. Translating gives CASSSIPTGLLHNEQFF.

This clonotype occurred a few times. The V call is TRBV7-2, the J call TRBJ1-1, with no clear D. This CDR3 is 15 amino acids long. Looked up from germline, CDR1 is SGHTA and CDR2 is FQGNSA. Trimming removed 5 bases from V and 1 base from J, with 14 bases in between. The CDR3 DNA reads TGTGCCAGCAGCCGCCTATGGACGGGGAACACTGAAGCTTTCTTT. This codes for CASSRLWTGNTEAFF.

The chain uses TRBV13 and TRBJ2-5; 7 bases agree with TRBD2. The germline V gene has CDR1 PRHDT and CDR2 FYEKMQ (reference sequence). The junction had 12 bases not matched to a gene; V was cut back by 6 bases and J by 5 bases. The CDR3 consists of 15 residues. The CDR3 DNA reads TGTGCCAGCAGTGGGGGGGAGGCCCAGGTTGAGACCCAGTACTTC. Its translation is CASSGGEAQVETQYF.

In this sample, this clonotype turned up a few times. The V call is TRBV3-1, the J call TRBJ1-2; 8 nucleotides align to TRBD1. This CDR3 is built from 15 residues. CDR1 is LGHDT, CDR2 YNNKEL, per germline (reference sequence). V shed 4 bases and J 0 bases; nucleotides not matched to a gene: 4. The CDR3 loop reads CASSRRTGSNYGYTF. The DNA for the CDR3 is TGTGCCAGCAGCCGACGGACAGGGTCTAACTATGGCTACACCTTC.

In this sample, this clonotype turned up a few times. The V call is TRBV14, the J call TRBJ2-7, with D perhaps assigned TRBD1 or TRBD2 (6 bases each). Trimming took 11 bases from V and 2 from J, leaving 28 bases between them. In germline, CDR1 is SGHDN, CDR2 FVKESK. The CDR3 contains 17 residues. The CDR3 DNA reads as TGTGCCTCATCGGGGGCTAGCCTGGAGGTGAGACCCTACGAGCAGTACTTC. It translates to CASSGASLEVRPYEQYF.

This sequence joins TRBV4-2 and TRBJ2-5, with D possibly TRBD1 on 6 matching bases. Germline CDR1 is LGHNA and CDR2 is YNFKEQ. The germline V and J ends were trimmed by 1 base and 4 bases, with 16 bases remaining between them. The CDR3 length is 16 residues. The chain's CDR3 is CASSQAAAEGGETQYF. The CDR3 nucleotides are TGTGCCAGCAGCCAAGCCGCCGCCGAAGGGGGAGAGACCCAGTACTTC.

This sequence joins TRBV6-1 and TRBJ1-1; the D gene is possibly TRBD1 (5 bases). This CDR3 has 14 residues. The germline V and J ends were trimmed by 2 bases and 4 bases, with 11 bases remaining between them. Germline V gives CDR1 MNHNS, CDR2 SASEGT. As DNA, the CDR3 is TGTGCCAGCAGTGAACGAGGGGTAATCACTGAAGCTTTCTTT. Protein product: CASSERGVITEAFF.

The rearrangement links TRBV27 to TRBJ1-2; possibly TRBD1 for D (6 bases). The V gene lost 6 bases and the J gene lost 4 bases, with 12 bases spanning the gap. The germline V gene has CDR1 MNHEY and CDR2 SMNVEV (reference sequence). CDR3 length: 13 amino acids. CDR3 loop: CASRPQGRYGYTF. CDR3 DNA sequence: TGTGCCAGCAGGCCACAGGGACGCTATGGCTACACCTTC.

The chain recombines TRBV12-3 or TRBV12-4 with TRBJ1-5, with no clear D. V was clipped by 5 bases and J by 1 base, with 6 bases between them. CDR3 length equals 13 residues. CDR3 region: CASSMKSNQPQHF. In nucleotides, the CDR3 is TGTGCCAGCAGTATGAAGAGCAATCAGCCCCAGCATTTT.

The genes are TRBV20-1 and TRBJ2-7; TRBD2 matches 10 bases. With 2 bases clipped from V and 0 bases from J, the junction kept 25 bases outside the gene matches. CDR1 and CDR2 from the germline V gene are DFQATT and SNEGSKA (reference sequence). This CDR3 is built from 22 residues. The CDR3 loop reads CSARTQLREVAGGLKSSYEQYF. In nucleotides, the CDR3 is TGCAGTGCTAGAACTCAACTTCGGGAGGTAGCGGGAGGCCTAAAATCCTCCTACGAGCAGTACTTC.

This clonotype came up a few times. V and J are TRBV6-6 and TRBJ2-3; D gene uncertain. Trimming left V 6 bases short and J 0 bases short, with 4 bases between. Per germline, CDR1 MNHNY and CDR2 SVGAGI (reference sequence). This CDR3 has 12 residues. The CDR3 DNA reads TGTGCCAGCAGGAAAAGCACAGATACGCAGTATTTT. Amino acid sequence: CASRKSTDTQYF.

This clonotype occurred many times. The chain employs TRBV29-1 and TRBJ2-1, with 12 positions matching TRBD2. V lost 8 bases to trimming and J lost 9 bases; unmatched junction nucleotides: 11. Germline V gene sequence: CDR1 SQVTM, CDR2 ANQGSEA. The CDR3 contains 14 residues. The CDR3 sequence: CSSTGTSGLGEQFF. The CDR3 DNA follows: TGCAGCTCAACCGGGACTAGCGGGCTAGGTGAGCAGTTCTTC.

Turning to this clonotype: Since a much larger clone is just one base distant, this may be a read error. V and J are TRBV10-3 and TRBJ2-4; 10 bases line up with TRBD1. CDR1 and CDR2 from the germline V gene are ENHRY and SYGVKD. The V and J ends lost 5 bases and 6 bases, in that order; junction bases with no gene match: 10. The CDR3 extends over 16 amino acids. This CDR3 is CAISKGGQGGANIQYF. The CDR3 nucleotides are TGTGCCATCAGTAAAGGCGGACAGGGGGGGGCAAACATTCAGTACTTC.

The chain combines TRBV11-2 with TRBJ2-5, with TRBD1 matching over 12 bases. CDR3 size: 19 residues. Per the germline V gene, CDR1 is SGHAT and CDR2 is FQNNGV. V lost 3 bases, J lost 5 bases, and 16 bases stayed unmatched. DNA for the CDR3: TGTGCCAGCAGCTTCCACCCCGTGGGGACAGGGGGCGATAGGGAGACCCAGTACTTC. This gives the protein CASSFHPVGTGGDRETQYF.

The rearrangement joins TRBV4-1 to TRBJ1-5, with D unclear. V lost 3 bases and J 4 bases, leaving 13 bases between the germline ends. The CDR3 spans 15 residues. The germline V gene has CDR1 MGHRA and CDR2 YSYEKL. CDR3 loop: CASSQIFLANQPQHF. DNA for the CDR3: TGCGCCAGCAGCCAGATTTTCCTGGCGAATCAGCCCCAGCATTTT.

CDR3 sequence reads: CASSTLAGGPRGQYF. DNA of the CDR3: TGTGCCAGCAGTACCCTAGCGGGAGGGCCAAGAGGGCAGTACTTC. The chain recombines TRBV6-1 with TRBJ2-5; 12 positions agree with TRBD2. The CDR3 consists of 15 residues. V lost 5 bases and J lost 11; bases outside the gene matches: 12. In germline, CDR1 is MNHNS, CDR2 SASEGT.

This chain connects TRBV28 to TRBJ1-1; D is unclear. The CDR3 runs 15 residues. CDR1 is MDHEN, CDR2 SYDVKM, per germline. The V and J ends lost 1 base and 7 bases respectively, with 16 bases between them. The CDR3 loop is CASSLSPSAGGEAFF. DNA of the CDR3: TGTGCCAGCAGTTTATCCCCGAGCGCCGGTGGTGAAGCTTTCTTT.

This chain uses TRBV28 with TRBJ2-7; D ambiguous. Trimming cost V 5 bases and J 3 bases, with 17 bases left between them. The CDR3 is 15 amino acids. CDR1 is MDHEN and CDR2 is SYDVKM in the germline V gene. The CDR3 region is CASSIMGLTDYEQYF. CDR3 coding DNA: TGTGCCAGCAGTATTATGGGCCTTACTGACTACGAGCAGTACTTC.